Each of the 23 T cell receptor beta chains below was sequenced from the same sample in a study of T cells in Graves' hyperthyroidism and ophthalmopathy (dated by TCRdb to between 2017 and 2020). Libraries were prepared through multiplex PCR. Sequencing relied on an Illumina HiSeq 2000. Amplification of TCR beta CDR3 regions was carried out from RNA transcripts. The first round of RT-PCR for the TCR CDR3 was performed with the HTBI primer set and the Qiagen OneStep RT-PCR kit. TCRdb reanalyzed the raw reads on its own, using fastp at Q25 for trimming and MiXCR for clone calling, and kept in-frame beta chains. Every entry covers one CDR3 protein and lists the most common genes and DNA from its rows. For this sample the table gives roughly 570,000 distinct CDR3 sequences, of which 46% were detected only once. The ten largest clones capture about 20% of the sample. The source material was peripheral blood or thyroid tissue (not recorded which). All receptors derive from an adult woman with Graves' disease, either hyperthyroidism or ophthalmopathy (not recorded which).

For this clonotype: The junction departs from germline at one end; a sequencing error may be responsible. The genes are TRBV2 and TRBJ2-2; 8 bases match TRBD1. Per the germline V gene, CDR1 is SNHLY and CDR2 is FYNNEI. The CDR3 sequence is 15 residues long. CDR3 residues: CASSDSPGGTGELSW. The CDR3 DNA follows: TGTGCCAGCAGTGACTCCCCAGGGGGCACCGGGGAGCTGTCTTGG. The whole variable domain, remainder taken from reference TRBV2 and TRBJ2-2, is EPEVTQTPSHQVTQMGQEVILRCVPISNHLYFYWYRQILGQKVEFLVSFYNNEISEKSEIFDDQFSVERPDGSNFTLKIRSTKLEDSAMYFCASSDSPGGTGELSWGEGSRLTVL.

The chain links TRBV7-9 to TRBJ1-1; D unresolved. This CDR3 spans 13 amino acids. V was clipped by 2 bases and J by 5 bases, with 9 bases between them. Germline V lookup: CDR1 SEHNR, CDR2 FQNEAQ (reference sequence). CDR3 region: CASSLFWGTEAFF. CDR3 bases: TGTGCCAGCAGCTTATTTTGGGGAACTGAAGCTTTCTTT.

A single count supports this clonotype. This sequence joins TRBV15 and TRBJ1-6, with 8 bases identical to TRBD1. The V and J ends lost 1 base and 5 bases, in that order; junction bases with no gene match: 4. This CDR3 has 16 amino acids. The germline V gene encodes CDR1 LNHNV and CDR2 YYDKDF (reference sequence). The CDR3 region has the DNA TGTGCCACCAGCAGAGCCGGGACAGGAAATAATTCACCCCTCCACTTT. Amino acid sequence: CATSRAGTGNNSPLHF.

This clonotype has ten or more counts. The chain couples TRBV5-1 to TRBJ1-5; D uncertain. The CDR3 consists of 14 residues. Germline loops: CDR1 SGHRS, CDR2 YFSETQ. V lost 0 bases, J lost 9 bases, and 13 bases lay in between. CDR3 region: CASSLGGLGGPQHF. The CDR3 DNA is TGCGCCAGCAGCTTGGGAGGATTAGGCGGGCCCCAGCATTTT. Looking up the rest from reference TRBV5-1 and TRBJ1-5 gives the full variable domain: KAGVTQTPRYLIKTRGQQVTLSCSPISGHRSVSWYQQTPGQGLQFLFEYFSETQRNKGNFPGRFSGRQFSNSRSEMNVSTLELGDSALYLCASSLGGLGGPQHFGDGTRLSIL.

J is TRBJ1-5 and V is TRBV12-3 or TRBV12-4; no definite D call. Trimming removed 0 bases from V and 4 bases from J, with 13 bases in between. The CDR3 consists of 16 residues. CDR3: CASSLASRALNQPQHF. The CDR3 DNA reads as TGTGCCAGCAGTTTAGCCAGCCGGGCACTTAATCAGCCCCAGCATTTT.

At least ten counts were recorded for this clonotype. The chain joins TRBV7-2 to TRBJ1-5; weak D call: TRBD1 (6 bases). V was cut by 4 bases and J by 7 bases, with 11 bases left in between. The length of the CDR3 is 13 residues. Germline CDR1 is SGHTA and CDR2 is FQGNSA. CDR3 sequence reads: CASSSRGGQPQHF. The CDR3 bases are TGTGCCAGCAGCTCCCGGGGGGGCCAGCCCCAGCATTTT.

Written as DNA, the CDR3 is TGTGCCAGCAGTTACTCCACAGGGGGCTACTATGGCTACACCTTC. It codes for CASSYSTGGYYGYTF. The chain links TRBV6-5 to TRBJ1-2; 9 nucleotides match TRBD1. Germline values: CDR1 MNHEY, CDR2 SVGAGI. The ends lost 0 bases at V and 3 bases at J; junction bases unmatched: 2. The CDR3 loop spans 15 amino acids.

This clonotype was counted many times. The chain couples TRBV19 to TRBJ1-1; a weak D match, TRBD1 (6 bases). Trimming shortened V by 7 bases and J by 4 bases, and 10 bases separated the two germline ends. This CDR3 is 12 amino acids long. The germline V gene encodes CDR1 LNHDA and CDR2 SQIVND (reference sequence). The DNA of the CDR3 is TGTGCCAGTATCCAAGGGGGCACTGAAGCTTTCTTT. Amino acid sequence: CASIQGGTEAFF. The variable domain in full, with the rest retrieved from reference TRBV19 and TRBJ1-1, is DGGITQSPKYLFRKEGQNVTLSCEQNLNHDAMYWYRQDPGQGLRLIYYSQIVNDFQKGDIAEGYSVSREKKESFPLTVTSAQKNPTAFYLCASIQGGTEAFFGQGTRLTVV.

The chain uses TRBV7-9 and TRBJ1-5; D is undetermined. The CDR3 length is 13 residues. With 5 bases removed from V and 11 bases from J, the gap between germline ends came to 16 bases. CDR1 and CDR2 (germline): SEHNR, FQNEAQ (reference sequence). The DNA for the CDR3 is TGTGCCAGCAGCAGTGCCCTTGTCCCGTCCCAGCATTTT. Encoded protein: CASSSALVPSQHF.

The chain recombines TRBV20-1 with TRBJ1-5, with a possible D match to TRBD1 (6 bases). V lost 6 bases and J lost 9, with 18 bases in between. Germline CDR1 DFQATT, CDR2 SNEGSKA (reference sequence). The CDR3 covers 13 residues. DNA for the CDR3: TGCAGTGCCGCATTCAAAGGGGGTGGGCCCCAGCATTTT. Protein: CSAAFKGGGPQHF.

The V and J genes are TRBV7-9 and TRBJ1-1, with D hard to call. V was trimmed by 6 bases and J by 10 bases, leaving 24 bases between them. Germline V gene lookup returns CDR1 SEHNR and CDR2 FQNEAQ (reference sequence). The CDR3 has 15 residues. The CDR3 spells CASSPGPLRAAGAFF. CDR3 nucleotides: TGTGCCAGCAGTCCTGGACCCCTCCGGGCGGCTGGAGCTTTCTTT.

The chain carries TRBV5-1 and TRBJ1-4; 11 positions match TRBD1. J gave up 3 bases and V 4 bases, and 5 bases lay outside the gene matches. The CDR3 loop spans 16 amino acids. Germline CDR1 is SGHRS and CDR2 is YFSETQ. For the CDR3, the DNA is TGCGCCAGCAGCCCCGGGACAGGGGGACCTAATGAAAAACTGTTTTTT. Translated, it gives CASSPGTGGPNEKLFF.

The chain carries TRBV5-1 and TRBJ2-7; D is perhaps TRBD2 (6 bases). Trimming shortened V by 5 bases and J by 2 bases, and 14 bases separated the two germline ends. CDR3 length: 14 residues. Germline V gene data show CDR1 as SGHRS and CDR2 as YFSETQ. CDR3 nucleotides: TGCGCCAGCAGTTGGGGCAGGACTACCTACGAGCAGTACTTC. Encoded protein: CASSWGRTTYEQYF.

This clonotype appeared many times. The rearrangement uses TRBV5-4 and TRBJ1-1; TRBD1 matches at 8 bases. Germline CDR1 is SGHNT and CDR2 is YYREEE (reference sequence). The CDR3 is 15 residues long. Trimming took 4 bases from V and 1 from J; bases not matched to a gene: 6. The CDR3 spells CASSPLGQANTEAFF. CDR3 bases: TGTGCCAGCAGCCCCCTGGGACAGGCGAACACTGAAGCTTTCTTT.

This clonotype occurred many times. V and J are TRBV6-5 and TRBJ1-4, with TRBD1 identical over 7 bases. The CDR3 is made up of 14 amino acids. Trimming took 0 bases from V and 8 from J; bases not matched to a gene: 3. CDR1 is MNHEY, CDR2 SVGAGI, per germline. CDR3 sequence (DNA): TGTGCCAGCAGTTACTCGACAGGGTACGAAAAACTGTTTTTT. Its protein product is CASSYSTGYEKLFF.

The chain combines TRBV19 with TRBJ1-1; D call uncertain. Trimming removed 3 bases at V and 0 bases at J, with 17 bases between. CDR3 length: 17 amino acids. Looked up from germline, CDR1 is LNHDA and CDR2 is SQIVND (reference sequence). The CDR3 loop is CASSILLRAEMNTEAFF. In DNA, the CDR3 is TGTGCCAGTAGTATTTTACTTAGAGCAGAAATGAACACTGAAGCTTTCTTT.

The V gene is TRBV7-2, the J gene TRBJ1-6; D not certain. The CDR3 extends over 15 amino acids. V shed 1 base and J shed 13 bases, with 17 bases lying between them. Germline assignment: CDR1 SGHTA and CDR2 FQGNSA. DNA of the CDR3: TGTGCCAGCAGCTTAGGGGGATCTCCGAATCAGCCCCTCCACTTT. Translating gives CASSLGGSPNQPLHF.

This clonotype came up once. This CDR3 reads CASRQGPNQPQYF. The CDR3 DNA reads TGTGCCAGCAGACAGGGTCCCAATCAGCCCCAGTACTTC. The chain employs TRBV7-2 and TRBJ2-5; D might be TRBD1 (6 bases). The CDR3 runs to 13 residues. Looked up from germline, CDR1 is SGHTA and CDR2 is FQGNSA. V was clipped by 6 bases and J by 9 bases, with 17 bases between them.

This clonotype was found a few times. The chain carries TRBV7-8 and TRBJ2-7, with D possibly being TRBD2 (6 bases). V lost 1 base and J 7 bases, leaving 11 bases between the germline ends. The germline CDR1 and CDR2 sequences are SGHVS and FQNEAQ. The CDR3 has 13 residues. The CDR3 region has the DNA TGTGCCAGCAGCTTAGTGGCGGGGCGGGAGCAGTACTTC. Protein sequence: CASSLVAGREQYF.

Here the CDR3 DNA reads TGCAGTGCCGCGCAAGGGGATCAGCCCCTCCACTTT. Encoded protein: CSAAQGDQPLHF. The chain recombines TRBV20-1 with TRBJ1-6; the D gene is possibly TRBD1 (5 bases). The CDR3 is 12 amino acids. Germline CDR1 reads DFQATT; CDR2 reads SNEGSKA (reference sequence). V gave up 6 bases and J gave up 13 bases, with 16 bases separating them.

This clonotype was found a few times. This sequence joins TRBV7-9 and TRBJ2-6; D is uncertain. CDR1 is SEHNR and CDR2 is FQNEAQ in the germline V gene (reference sequence). With 1 base removed from V and 0 bases from J, the gap between germline ends came to 10 bases. CDR3 length: 17 amino acids. The CDR3 DNA sequence: TGTGCCAGCAGCTTAGGCAGGCTACTCTCTGGGGCCAACGTCCTGACTTTC. Residues: CASSLGRLLSGANVLTF.

There are many counts of this clonotype. The chain combines TRBV6-1 with TRBJ2-7; weak D call: TRBD2 (6 bases). Trimming shortened V by 1 base and J by 2 bases, and 9 bases separated the two germline ends. The CDR3 extends over 14 amino acids. Germline assignment: CDR1 MNHNS and CDR2 SASEGT. CDR3 in amino acids: CASSEGLAPYEQYF. CDR3 DNA sequence: TGTGCCAGCAGTGAAGGGCTAGCGCCCTACGAGCAGTACTTC.

The chain employs TRBV9 and TRBJ1-1, with 7 bases fitting TRBD1. The CDR3 sequence is 12 residues long. The ends lost 3 bases at V and 10 bases at J; junction bases unmatched: 6. Germline assignment: CDR1 SGDLS and CDR2 YYNGEE. CDR3 sequence (DNA): TGTGCCAGCAGCGGAGATGGGACAGTAGCTTTCTTT. It is translated as CASSGDGTVAFF.